These 15 T cell receptor beta chains were all obtained from the same sample, sequenced in a study of cytomegalovirus exposure and HLA in healthy donors. PCR employed 60 Vbeta and 13 Jbeta primers. Data came from immunoSEQ multiplex PCR; TCRdb stores just in-frame clones and leaves some out. The sample consists of approximately 200,000 clones, more than 70% of them appearing once. Sequenced input: PBMCs. These receptors came from a man aged 25 to 40 in good health and CMV-seropositive.

In regard to this clone: One end of the junction varies from germline; a read error may be responsible. This sequence joins TRBV11-2 and TRBJ2-1; D possibly corresponds to TRBD2 (6 bases). CDR3 length: 14 residues. Germline V gene sequence: CDR1 SGHAT, CDR2 FQNNGV. The CDR3 spells CASTLVGGNNEQFF. The CDR3 DNA reads as TGTGCCAGCACCTTAGTGGGAGGAAACAATGAGCAGTTCTTC.

Written as DNA, the CDR3 is TGTGCCGGTACACCCTACAGGGGAAGTTACGAGCAGTACTTC. Translation gives CAGTPYRGSYEQYF. The chain uses TRBV25-1 and TRBJ2-7, with 7 bases lining up with TRBD1. This CDR3 has 14 amino acids. V lost 11 bases to trimming and J lost 4 bases; unmatched junction nucleotides: 14. CDR1 is MGHDK, CDR2 SYGVNS, per germline.

V and J are TRBV11-2 and TRBJ1-5; TRBD1 matches at 9 bases. The germline V gene has CDR1 SGHAT and CDR2 FQNNGV. This CDR3 is 15 amino acids long. V shed 4 bases and J 6 bases; nucleotides not matched to a gene: 7. CDR3 in amino acids: CASSWGQGRGQPQHF. As DNA, the CDR3 is TGTGCCAGCAGCTGGGGACAGGGAAGAGGTCAGCCCCAGCATTTT.

This rearrangement joins TRBV6-6 to TRBJ1-2; possible D gene TRBD1, 5 bases. The CDR3 is made up of 13 amino acids. V was shortened by 5 bases and J by 7 bases, with 14 bases between the two germline ends. Germline CDR1 is MNHNY and CDR2 is SVGAGI (reference sequence). The CDR3: CASSPSRGTGYTF. CDR3 nucleotide sequence: TGTGCCAGCAGTCCGAGCCGGGGGACTGGCTACACCTTC.

This clone has only a few counts. The J gene is TRBJ2-3, the V gene TRBV28, with 8 bases matching TRBD2. The junction had 9 bases not matched to a gene; V was cut back by 5 bases and J by 5 bases. CDR1 is MDHEN and CDR2 is SYDVKM in the germline V gene. The CDR3 runs 15 residues. In DNA, the CDR3 is TGTGCCAGCAGTGATGGGGAGGCGGGGGGAGATACGCAGTATTTT. It specifies CASSDGEAGGDTQYF.

The CDR3 nucleotides read TGCAGCGTTGGATCTGGGACAGGGTATAATGGCTACACCTTC. Translation: CSVGSGTGYNGYTF. The chain employs TRBV29-1 and TRBJ1-2, with 9 bases lining up with TRBD1. CDR1 is SQVTM, CDR2 ANQGSEA, per germline. The V gene end was trimmed by 4 bases and the J gene end by 6 bases; junction bases not matched to a gene: 9. This CDR3 is 14 amino acids long.

This chain joins TRBV11-2 and TRBJ2-2, with D perhaps matching TRBD2 (6 bases). The CDR3 loop spans 16 amino acids. Germline V gene sequence: CDR1 SGHAT, CDR2 FQNNGV. Trimming cost V 0 bases and J 4 bases, with 12 bases left between them. The CDR3 loop is CASSLDSRDGTGELFF. Here the CDR3 DNA reads TGTGCCAGCAGCTTAGACTCGCGGGACGGCACCGGGGAGCTGTTTTTT.

The gene calls are TRBV28 and TRBJ1-3; TRBD1 agrees at 9 bases. Germline CDR1 MDHEN, CDR2 SYDVKM. The CDR3 is 15 amino acids. V trimming: 10 bases; J trimming: 4 bases; junction bases outside the gene matches: 11. CDR3 coding DNA: TGTGCCACCTTCTCACAGGGGGCGGCCGGAAACACCATATATTTT. Its protein product is CATFSQGAAGNTIYF.

This clone was detected once. This sequence joins TRBV10-3 and TRBJ2-1; the match to TRBD2 covers 14 bases. After removal of 9 bases from V and 8 bases from J, the junction contained 3 bases not matched to a gene. There are 13 residues in the CDR3. The germline CDR1 and CDR2 sequences are ENHRY and SYGVKD. CDR3 amino acids: CAIGTSGGDEQFF. In nucleotides, the CDR3 is TGTGCCATTGGGACTAGCGGGGGTGATGAGCAGTTCTTC.

V usage is TRBV7-9 and J usage is TRBJ2-1; 11 nucleotides match TRBD2. The J segment lost 7 bases and the V segment lost 4 bases, leaving 9 bases of the junction unmatched. Looked up from germline, CDR1 is SEHNR and CDR2 is FQNEAQ (reference sequence). The CDR3 has 16 amino acids. The CDR3 DNA is TGTGCCAGCAGCTCCTCACTAGCGGGGGTGGCGAATGAGCAGTTCTTC. It codes for CASSSSLAGVANEQFF.

A few counts support this clone. V usage is TRBV21-1 and J usage is TRBJ2-2; the table's TRBD1 call for D was not verified on the DNA. TRBV21-1 is designated a pseudogene. The CDR3 covers 16 residues. CDR3 bases: TGTGCCAGCCATTTACGGGGACAGGCGGCACCCGGGGAGCTGTTTTTT. Its protein product is CASHLRGQAAPGELFF.

This chain links TRBV5-1 with TRBJ2-4; D remains ambiguous. The V end lost 0 bases, the J end lost 5 bases, and 15 bases lay between the germline ends. This CDR3 has 16 residues. Per the germline V gene, CDR1 is SGHRS and CDR2 is YFSETQ. CDR3 coding DNA: TGCGCCAGCAGCTTGGTCGGCCTGCCGGCGGAAAACATTCAGTACTTC. It codes for CASSLVGLPAENIQYF.

Concerning this clone itself: The sample contains more than one DNA sequence encoding this CDR3. V usage is TRBV25-1 and J usage is TRBJ1-5; a weak D match, TRBD1 (6 bases). Germline CDR1 MGHDK, CDR2 SYGVNS. V was clipped by 2 bases and J by 9 bases, with 11 bases between them. The CDR3 is 13 residues long. CDR3 in amino acids: CASSEGGRGPQHF. The CDR3 DNA reads TGTGCCAGCAGTGAAGGGGGCCGCGGGCCCCAGCATTTT.

In regard to this clone: Other DNA variants within this sample encode the same CDR3. The V call is TRBV27, the J call TRBJ2-7; no reliable D call. The ends were cut back, 5 bases at V and 3 bases at J, with 5 bases in the middle. The CDR3 runs to 11 residues. Germline CDR1 and CDR2: MNHEY and SMNVEV (reference sequence). Written as DNA, the CDR3 is TGTGCCAGCAGTAGAGGCTACGAGCAGTACTTC. This sequence encodes CASSRGYEQYF.

This clone has a handful of counts. This chain uses TRBV18 with TRBJ2-7; possibly TRBD1 for D (5 bases). Trimming removed 3 bases at V and 6 bases at J, with 15 bases between. CDR3 size: 14 residues. Germline V CDR1 and CDR2: KGHSH, LQKENI. This CDR3 reads CASSPPRVLGEQYF. In DNA form, the CDR3 reads TGTGCCAGCTCACCTCCCAGGGTGCTGGGCGAGCAGTACTTC.